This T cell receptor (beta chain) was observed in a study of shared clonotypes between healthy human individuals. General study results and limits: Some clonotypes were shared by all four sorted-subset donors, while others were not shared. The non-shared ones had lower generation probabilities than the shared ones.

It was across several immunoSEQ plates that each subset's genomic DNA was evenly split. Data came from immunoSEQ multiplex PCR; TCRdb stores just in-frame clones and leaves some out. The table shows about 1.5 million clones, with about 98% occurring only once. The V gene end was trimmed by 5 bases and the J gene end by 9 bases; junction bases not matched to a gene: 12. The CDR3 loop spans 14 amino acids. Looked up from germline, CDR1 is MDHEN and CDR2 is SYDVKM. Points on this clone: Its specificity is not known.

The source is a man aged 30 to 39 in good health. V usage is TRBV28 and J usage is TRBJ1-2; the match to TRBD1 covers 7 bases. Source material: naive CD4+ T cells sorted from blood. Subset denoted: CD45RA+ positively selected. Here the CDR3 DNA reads TGTGCCAGCAGTCTGGGGGACAGACGTCTAAGCTACACCTTC. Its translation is CASSLGDRRLSYTF.